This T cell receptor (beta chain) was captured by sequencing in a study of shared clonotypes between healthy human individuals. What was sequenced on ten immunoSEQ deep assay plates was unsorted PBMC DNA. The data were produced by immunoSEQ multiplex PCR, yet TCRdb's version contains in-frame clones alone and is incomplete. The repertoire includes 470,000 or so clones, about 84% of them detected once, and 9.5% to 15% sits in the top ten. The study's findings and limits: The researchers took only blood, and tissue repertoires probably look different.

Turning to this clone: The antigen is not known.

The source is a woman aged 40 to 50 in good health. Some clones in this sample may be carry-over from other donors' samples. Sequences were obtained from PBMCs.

CDR3 sequence reads: CAWSRDGGLNEKLFF. CDR3 nucleotide sequence: TGTGCCTGGAGTAGGGATGGCGGCCTGAATGAAAAACTGTTTTTT. V is TRBV30 and J is TRBJ1-4; D call uncertain. CDR3 size: 15 residues. Germline V gene sequence: CDR1 GTSNPN, CDR2 SVGIG (reference sequence). Trimming removed 2 bases from V and 5 bases from J, with 15 bases in between.